What follows are 21 T cell receptor beta chains derived from one specimen sequenced in a study of T cell repertoires in cytomegalovirus infection. TCRdb re-called the reads with MiXCR, one entry per CDR3 protein. The table includes roughly 100,000 distinct CDR3 sequences, approximately 15% detected once. Sequences were obtained from PBMCs. The receptor source for this set is a human donor in good health (CMV status not recorded). Some clones in this sample may be carry-over from other donors' samples.

V and J are TRBV5-3 and TRBJ1-1; TRBD1 agrees at 7 bases. TRBV5-3 is an ORF, and what it does is uncertain. This CDR3 comprises 15 residues. Unmatched junction bases numbered 14, after V lost 8 bases and J lost 4 bases. In nucleotides, the CDR3 is TGTGCCAGCAGCCGTTCCCGACAGGGCGGCACTGAAGCTTTCTTT. Protein sequence: CASSRSRQGGTEAFF.

Ten or more counts support this clonotype. V and J are TRBV7-2 and TRBJ1-3, with D perhaps TRBD1 (5 bases). V lost 2 bases to trimming and J lost 2 bases, with 10 bases between them. CDR1 and CDR2 from the germline V gene are SGHTA and FQGNSA. The CDR3 is 15 amino acids. CDR3 region: CASSLLLGAGNTIYF. The DNA for the CDR3 is TGTGCCAGCAGCTTACTTTTAGGGGCTGGAAACACCATATATTTT. The full variable domain, completed using reference TRBV7-2 and TRBJ1-3, is GAGVSQSPSNKVTEKGKDVELRCDPISGHTALYWYRQSLGQGLEFLIYFQGNSAPDKSGLPSDRFSAERTGGSVSTLTIQRTQQEDSAVYLCASSLLLGAGNTIYFGEGSWLTVV.

V gene TRBV7-9 combines with J gene TRBJ2-3; D may be TRBD1 or TRBD2 (6 bases each). Deletions cut 5 bases from V and 3 bases from J, with 12 bases between. CDR1 is SEHNR, CDR2 FQNEAQ, per germline (reference sequence). The CDR3 consists of 14 residues. This chain's CDR3 is CASSTGGETDTQYF. The CDR3 DNA reads TGTGCCAGCAGCACCGGGGGCGAAACAGATACGCAGTATTTT.

This clonotype was recorded at least ten times. The rearrangement joins TRBV5-5 to TRBJ1-6; D is unclear. The germline V gene encodes CDR1 SGHKS and CDR2 YYEKEE (reference sequence). V gave up 4 bases and J gave up 0 bases, with 11 bases separating them. This CDR3 is 16 amino acids long. CDR3 loop: CASSMAGSSYNSPLHF. Written as DNA, the CDR3 is TGTGCCAGCAGCATGGCGGGGAGCTCCTATAATTCACCCCTCCACTTT.

Turning to this clonotype: One junction end does not reproduce the germline sequence, and a read error may be involved. This rearrangement joins TRBV15 to TRBJ2-2; 8 bases line up with TRBD2. Per germline, CDR1 LNHNV and CDR2 YYDKDF (reference sequence). The CDR3 has 13 residues. The CDR3 nucleotides read TGTGCCACCGCGGGGGGAGGCACCGTGGAGCTGTTTTTT. This sequence encodes CATAGGGTVELFF.

The rearrangement joins TRBV11-2 to TRBJ2-2; perhaps D is TRBD1 or TRBD2 (5 bases each). Between the trimmed V and J ends, which lost 2 bases and 7 bases, there was a span of 14 bases. Per the germline V gene, CDR1 is SGHAT and CDR2 is FQNNGV. The CDR3 covers 15 residues. The CDR3 region is CASSLPPKGSGELFF. The CDR3 DNA reads as TGTGCCAGCAGCTTACCCCCAAAGGGGAGCGGGGAGCTGTTTTTT. Full variable domain (rest looked up from reference TRBV11-2 and TRBJ2-2): EAGVAQSPRYKIIEKRQSVAFWCNPISGHATLYWYQQILGQGPKLLIQFQNNGVVDDSQLPKDRFSAERLKGVDSTLKIQPAKLEDSAVYLCASSLPPKGSGELFFGEGSRLTVL.

This clonotype turned up a few times. The chain joins TRBV15 to TRBJ1-2, with a possible D match to TRBD1 (6 bases). The ends were cut back, 0 bases at V and 8 bases at J, with 16 bases in the middle. Germline values: CDR1 LNHNV, CDR2 YYDKDF (reference sequence). CDR3 size: 15 residues. CDR3 region: CATSRDLTGSSGYTF. The CDR3 DNA reads TGTGCCACCAGCAGAGATCTCACAGGGTCGAGCGGCTACACCTTC.

This clonotype turned up a few times. J is TRBJ2-5 and V is TRBV12-3 or TRBV12-4; D is unclear. The CDR3 loop spans 13 amino acids. Trimming left V 5 bases short and J 5 bases short, with 12 bases between. The CDR3 loop reads CASSPGQFETQYF. CDR3 DNA: TGTGCCAGCAGTCCCGGGCAGTTCGAGACCCAGTACTTC.

The chain has TRBV28 and TRBJ2-1; the D gene is possibly TRBD2 (6 bases). CDR1 is MDHEN, CDR2 SYDVKM, per germline. The V end was cut by 8 bases, the J end by 4 bases, with 15 bases between. The CDR3 runs to 14 residues. The CDR3 DNA follows: TGTGCCAGCCAACTAGCAGGACTTTACAATGAGCAGTTCTTC. This codes for CASQLAGLYNEQFF. Together with reference TRBV28 and TRBJ2-1, the CDR3 gives the full variable domain: DVKVTQSSRYLVKRTGEKVFLECVQDMDHENMFWYRQDPGLGLRLIYFSYDVKMKEKGDIPEGYSVSREKKERFSLILESASTNQTSMYLCASQLAGLYNEQFFGPGTRLTVL.

This clonotype was found many times. V is TRBV7-3 and J is TRBJ2-7; no clear D. V lost 5 bases, J lost 2 bases, and 10 bases lay in between. The CDR3 sequence is 13 residues long. The germline V gene encodes CDR1 SGHTA and CDR2 FQGTGA. The CDR3, as DNA: TGTGCCAGCAGCCCTCAAGGGACCTACGAGCAGTACTTC. Translated, it gives CASSPQGTYEQYF.

CDR3 sequence reads: CASRLAGDTGELFF. CDR3 sequence (DNA): TGCGCCAGCAGATTAGCGGGGGACACCGGGGAGCTGTTTTTT. The rearrangement uses TRBV5-1 and TRBJ2-2; 9 bases are shared with TRBD2. Germline V CDR1 and CDR2: SGHRS, YFSETQ. This CDR3 spans 14 amino acids. The ends lost 5 bases at V and 3 bases at J; junction bases unmatched: 2.

This chain connects TRBV6-6 to TRBJ2-3; 7 bases agree with TRBD2. J lost 2 bases, V lost 2 bases, and 4 bases had no gene match. The CDR3 runs 15 residues. The V gene's germline CDR1 is MNHNY and CDR2 SVGAGI (reference sequence). The CDR3 loop reads CASSYRRGITDTQYF. CDR3 DNA: TGTGCCAGCAGTTACCGGCGGGGGATCACAGATACGCAGTATTTT.

This chain connects TRBV29-1 to TRBJ2-1; D perhaps matches TRBD2 (6 bases). CDR3 length equals 12 residues. Deletions cut 7 bases from V and 4 bases from J, with 11 bases between. Germline V gene lookup returns CDR1 SQVTM and CDR2 ANQGSEA. CDR3 DNA: TGCAGCGGCGGGGACGGGTACAATGAGCAGTTCTTC. Its translation is CSGGDGYNEQFF.

This clonotype occurred many times. The chain joins TRBV19 to TRBJ1-6; D may be TRBD1 (5 bases). V was shortened by 4 bases and J by 6 bases, with 16 bases between the two germline ends. Germline values: CDR1 LNHDA, CDR2 SQIVND (reference sequence). The CDR3 runs 16 residues. The chain's CDR3 is CASSTRRGDSNSPLHF. In DNA, the CDR3 is TGTGCCAGTAGTACACGCCGGGGGGATAGTAATTCACCCCTCCACTTT.

The chain uses TRBV29-1 and TRBJ1-1, with TRBD1 matching over 7 bases. This CDR3 has 14 residues. Germline assignment: CDR1 SQVTM and CDR2 ANQGSEA. The trim removed 6 bases at V and 4 bases at J, leaving 11 bases unmatched. The CDR3 spells CSVRQGGGGTEAFF. The CDR3 bases are TGCAGCGTACGCCAGGGGGGGGGTGGCACTGAAGCTTTCTTT.

On this clonotype: This may arise from a read error, as a much more abundant clone is one base away. J is TRBJ2-3 and V is TRBV27, with 12 nucleotides matching TRBD2. The CDR3 has 18 residues. Germline lookup yields CDR1 MNHEY and CDR2 SMNVEV (reference sequence). In nucleotides, the CDR3 is TGTGTCAGCAGTTTGACTAGCGGGGGACTTGGGTCCACAGATACGCAGTATTTT. Protein sequence: CVSSLTSGGLGSTDTQYF.

This clonotype occurred a few times. This rearrangement joins TRBV7-6 to TRBJ1-4; unclear D gene. Germline assignment: CDR1 SGHVS and CDR2 FNYEAQ. This CDR3 contains 17 residues. Trimming stripped 5 bases from V and 0 bases from J, with 16 bases between. The CDR3 is CASSPGRFRATNEKLFF. CDR3 DNA sequence: TGTGCCAGCAGCCCCGGACGGTTTCGGGCAACTAATGAAAAACTGTTTTTT. Full variable domain (missing parts from reference TRBV7-6 and TRBJ1-4): GAGVSQSPRYKVTKRGQDVALRCDPISGHVSLYWYRQALGQGPEFLTYFNYEAQQDKSGLPNDRFSAERPEGSISTLTIQRTEQRDSAMYRCASSPGRFRATNEKLFFGSGTQLSVL.

The genes are TRBV14 and TRBJ2-1, with D unclear. The CDR3 runs 12 residues. V lost 5 bases and J 7 bases, leaving 9 bases between the germline ends. Germline values: CDR1 SGHDN, CDR2 FVKESK. CDR3 coding DNA: TGTGCCAGCAGCGGCAAGTGGAATGAGCAGTTCTTC. Amino acid sequence: CASSGKWNEQFF.

This clonotype has just a few counts. The rearrangement joins TRBV7-3 to TRBJ2-1; 8 bases map to TRBD2. V was clipped by 5 bases and J by 6 bases; unmatched bases: 6. The CDR3 runs to 14 residues. Germline CDR1 SGHTA, CDR2 FQGTGA. CDR3 bases: TGTGCCAGCAGCGCCGGGGGGGGAAGCAATGAGCAGTTCTTC. It is translated as CASSAGGGSNEQFF.

This clonotype has ten or more counts. V gene TRBV20-1 combines with J gene TRBJ1-1, with TRBD1 identical over 9 bases. CDR1 is DFQATT, CDR2 SNEGSKA, per germline (reference sequence). J was trimmed by 12 bases and V by 5 bases; bases with no gene match: 4. This CDR3 region has 10 residues. The CDR3 loop is CSAWTGATFF. CDR3 DNA: TGCAGTGCTTGGACAGGGGCAACTTTCTTT.

This clonotype has more than one count but fewer than ten. This rearrangement joins TRBV7-2 to TRBJ2-1; 9 bases are a match to TRBD2. Trimming cost V 5 bases and J 9 bases; bases outside gene matches: 14. This CDR3 contains 16 residues. CDR1 is SGHTA, CDR2 FQGNSA, per germline. The DNA of the CDR3 is TGTGCCAGCAGCCCCCCTGGGGGCGGGGGGGCTGGTGAGCAGTTCTTC. Protein product: CASSPPGGGGAGEQFF.